The 10 T cell receptor beta chains below were found in one sample sequenced in a study of blood T cells in healthy people across ages. Sample-barcoded 5' priming and a J-beta primer mix drove a second PCR of about 7 to 12 cycles. TCRdb itself ran the 5' RACE reads through MiXCR, one entry per CDR3 protein. Among 800,000 or so distinct CDR3 sequences listed, 25% were seen once. This sample was also put to use in a study of T cells of mothers and their children.

Material for sequencing was blood. All receptors derive from a boy aged 5 to 17 in good health.

There are a few counts of this clonotype. V is TRBV20-1 and J is TRBJ2-3; 8 positions agree with TRBD2. This CDR3 region has 12 residues. Germline trimming cut 7 bases from V and 4 bases from J; bases unmatched to any gene: 4. The V gene's germline CDR1 is DFQATT and CDR2 SNEGSKA (reference sequence). The CDR3 loop reads CSGKRESDTQYF. Here the CDR3 DNA reads TGCAGTGGCAAGCGGGAGTCAGATACGCAGTATTTT.

This clonotype has only a few counts. The gene calls are TRBV5-1 and TRBJ2-2, with D unclear. This CDR3 has 13 amino acids. Germline V lookup: CDR1 SGHRS, CDR2 YFSETQ. V was clipped by 1 base and J by 5 bases, with 6 bases between them. This CDR3 reads CASSLLVTGELFF. The CDR3 nucleotides read TGCGCCAGCAGCTTGTTGGTGACCGGGGAGCTGTTTTTT.

This clonotype was counted a few times. The chain recombines TRBV24-1 with TRBJ2-5; D is uncertain. The CDR3 loop spans 14 amino acids. V gave up 1 base and J gave up 3 bases, with 8 bases separating them. From germline, CDR1 is KGHDR and CDR2 SFDVKD. CDR3 protein: CATSDFGSEETQYF. The CDR3 DNA follows: TGTGCCACCAGTGATTTCGGTTCAGAAGAGACCCAGTACTTC.

The chain uses TRBV6-2 or TRBV6-3 and TRBJ2-7; a possible D gene is TRBD1 (6 bases). Looked up from germline, CDR1 is MNHEY and CDR2 is SVGEGT. The V and J ends lost 2 bases and 3 bases respectively, with 14 bases between them. This CDR3 contains 15 residues. This chain's CDR3 is CASSYAKTGNYEQYF. CDR3 sequence (DNA): TGTGCCAGCAGTTACGCCAAGACAGGCAACTACGAGCAGTACTTC.

This clonotype has just a few counts. J is TRBJ2-5 and V is TRBV6-5, with D perhaps TRBD2 (6 bases). From germline, CDR1 is MNHEY and CDR2 SVGAGI. Trimming removed 5 bases at V and 5 bases at J, with 15 bases between. The CDR3 runs 14 residues. CDR3 DNA sequence: TGTGCCAGCAGTCGACTAGGGGTCGGCGAGACCCAGTACTTC. Translated: CASSRLGVGETQYF.

Details on this clonotype: Compared with germline, one end of the junction differs, possibly owing to a read error. The chain is built from TRBV7-2 and TRBJ2-7, with D possibly TRBD2 on 6 matching bases. Germline V gene sequence: CDR1 SGHTA, CDR2 FQGNSA. The CDR3 length is 15 residues. The CDR3 is CASSLNVGGYYERYF. In DNA form, the CDR3 reads TGTGCCAGCAGCTTAAATGTCGGGGGATACTACGAGCGGTACTTC.

The chain is built from TRBV4-3 and TRBJ2-5; possible D gene TRBD1, 6 bases. Trimming cost V 0 bases and J 5 bases, with 16 bases left between them. The CDR3 spans 16 residues. CDR1 and CDR2 from the germline V gene are LGHNA and YSLEER. CDR3 coding DNA: TGCGCCAGCAGCCAAGAACCGGGACAACAAGGGGAGACCCAGTACTTC. It translates to CASSQEPGQQGETQYF.

The chain is built from TRBV2 and TRBJ2-1; D gene unclear. The CDR3 is 13 amino acids. Trimming removed 11 bases from V and 4 bases from J, with 15 bases in between. From germline, CDR1 is SNHLY and CDR2 FYNNEI. CDR3: CAGRTGVYNEQFF. The CDR3, as DNA: TGTGCCGGGCGGACGGGTGTGTACAATGAGCAGTTCTTC.

This clonotype was found a few times. The rearrangement joins TRBV20-1 to TRBJ2-5, with D hard to call. Germline V lookup: CDR1 DFQATT, CDR2 SNEGSKA (reference sequence). CDR3 length: 13 residues. The V end lost 0 bases, the J end lost 5 bases, and 10 bases lay between the germline ends. Here the CDR3 reads CSARERLKETQYF. In DNA, the CDR3 is TGCAGTGCTAGAGAGAGGCTCAAGGAGACCCAGTACTTC.

DNA for the CDR3: TGTGCCAGCAGTTCCGATGCGGGAGAGACCCAGTACTTC. Translated: CASSSDAGETQYF. The chain joins TRBV6-2 or TRBV6-3 to TRBJ2-5; perhaps TRBD2 as D (5 bases). The CDR3 contains 13 residues. Per the germline V gene, CDR1 is MNHEY and CDR2 is SVGEGT. Trimming shortened V by 4 bases and J by 4 bases, and 10 bases separated the two germline ends.